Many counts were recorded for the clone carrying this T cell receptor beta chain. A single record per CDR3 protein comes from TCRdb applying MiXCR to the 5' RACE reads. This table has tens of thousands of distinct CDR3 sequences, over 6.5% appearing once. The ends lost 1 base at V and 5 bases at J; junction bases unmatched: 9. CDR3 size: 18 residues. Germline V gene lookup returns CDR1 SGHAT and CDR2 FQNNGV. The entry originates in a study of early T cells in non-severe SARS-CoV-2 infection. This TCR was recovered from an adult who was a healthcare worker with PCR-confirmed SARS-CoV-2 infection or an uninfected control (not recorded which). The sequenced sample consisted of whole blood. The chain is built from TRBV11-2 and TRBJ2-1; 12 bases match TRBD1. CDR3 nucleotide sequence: TGTGCCAGCAGCTTAGTAAGGAGGGGACAGGGGGCGGACAATGAGCAGTTCTTC. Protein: CASSLVRRGQGADNEQFF.